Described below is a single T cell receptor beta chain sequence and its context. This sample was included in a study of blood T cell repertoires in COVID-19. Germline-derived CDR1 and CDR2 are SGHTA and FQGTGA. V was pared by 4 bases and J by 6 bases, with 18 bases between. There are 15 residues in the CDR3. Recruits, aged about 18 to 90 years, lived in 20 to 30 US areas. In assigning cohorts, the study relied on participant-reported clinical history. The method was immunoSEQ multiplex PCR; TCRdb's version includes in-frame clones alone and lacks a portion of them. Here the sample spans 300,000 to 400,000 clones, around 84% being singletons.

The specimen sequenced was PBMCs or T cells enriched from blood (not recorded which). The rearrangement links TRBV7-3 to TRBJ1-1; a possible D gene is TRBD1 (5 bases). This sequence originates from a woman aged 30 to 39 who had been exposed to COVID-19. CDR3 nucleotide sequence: TGTGCCAGCAGCTACGAGCCCAGGGCGGGGGCTGAAGCTTTCTTT. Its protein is CASSYEPRAGAEAFF.